This is a list of T cell receptor beta chains from one sample in a study of blood T cell repertoires in COVID-19. The table came from immunoSEQ multiplex PCR; TCRdb's copy has only in-frame clones and leaves some out. This sample has approximately 280,000 clones, with approximately 91% found just once. Sequencing input: peripheral blood. The source is a man between 18 and 29 years old with active or convalescent COVID-19. Each CDR3 is given with its conserved first and last residue. Each record gives: clone size, D gene, V gene, J gene, CDR3 protein, CDR3 DNA. The D gene is left open where the match is weak. For some rows the clone size is stated as once, few or many, or as a class when expanded; others skip it.

NA	TRBD1	TRBV4-3	TRBJ2-1	CASSQDRTGYNEQFF	TGCGCCAGCAGCCAAGATCGGACAGGGTATAATGAGCAGTTCTTC
NA	NA	TRBV27	TRBJ2-7	CASSTSQGIGQYF	TGTGCCAGCAGTACAAGCCAGGGGATAGGGCAGTACTTC
NA	NA	TRBV7-2	TRBJ1-1	CASSPPDRLSEAFF	TGTGCCAGCAGCCCGCCCGACAGGTTGTCTGAAGCTTTCTTT
NA	TRBD2	TRBV9	TRBJ2-3	CASSVSERGSTDTQYF	TGTGCCAGCAGCGTATCTGAGCGGGGTAGCACAGATACGCAGTATTTT
NA	NA	TRBV11-2	TRBJ2-2	CASSLGGLTGELFF	TGTGCCAGCAGCTTAGGGGGCCTCACCGGGGAGCTGTTTTTT
NA	NA	TRBV6-5	TRBJ2-7	CASSYVSGEQYF	TGTGCCAGCAGTTATGTTTCCGGGGAGCAGTACTTC
NA	TRBD1	TRBV9	TRBJ2-2	CASSTPGQGAPGELFF	TGTGCCAGCAGCACCCCGGGACAGGGGGCCCCCGGGGAGCTGTTTTTT
NA	TRBD2	TRBV7-3	TRBJ2-1	CASSPIHPTSGGTNEQFF	TGTGCCAGCAGCCCGATCCACCCGACTAGCGGGGGGACCAATGAGCAGTTCTTC
NA	TRBD1	TRBV9	TRBJ2-5	CASSVQTGGETQYF	TGTGCCAGCAGCGTCCAGACAGGGGGGGAGACCCAGTACTTC
NA	TRBD2	TRBV29-1	TRBJ2-5	CSVGGLAGGETQYF	TGCAGCGTTGGCGGTCTAGCGGGGGGGGAGACCCAGTACTTC
NA	NA	TRBV3-1/TRBV3-2	TRBJ2-7	CASSQLTGPSVGQYF	TGTGCCAGCAGCCAACTTACAGGCCCCTCCGTCGGGCAGTACTTC
NA	NA	TRBV7-2	TRBJ2-7	CASSFGTNQFEQYF	TGTGCCAGCAGCTTCGGGACAAATCAGTTCGAGCAGTACTTC
NA	TRBD1	TRBV9	TRBJ2-7	CASSSSGTGSNEQYF	TGTGCCAGCAGCTCCTCAGGGACAGGGTCGAACGAGCAGTACTTC
NA	TRBD1	TRBV27	TRBJ1-2	CASSDRGFGYTF	TGTGCCAGCAGCGACAGGGGGTTTGGCTACACCTTC
NA	NA	TRBV4-2	TRBJ2-3	CASSQELAEDTQYF	TGTGCCAGCAGCCAAGAACTAGCAGAGGATACGCAGTATTTT
NA	NA	TRBV19	TRBJ2-2	CASSIGGSAGELFF	TGTGCCAGTAGTATAGGAGGGTCTGCCGGGGAGCTGTTTTTT
few	NA	TRBV21-1	TRBJ2-7	CASSNPRGQSYEQYF	TGTGCCAGCAGCAATCCCAGGGGGCAGTCCTACGAGCAGTACTTC
NA	NA	TRBV27	TRBJ1-1	CASSFAGGNTEAFF	TGTGCCAGCAGTTTCGCGGGGGGGAACACTGAAGCTTTCTTT
NA	TRBD1	TRBV4-1	TRBJ1-2	CASSQDLTGDGYTF	TGCGCCAGCAGCCAAGATCTCACAGGGGATGGCTACACCTTC
NA	TRBD1	TRBV5-5	TRBJ2-7	CASSRDRTSYEQYF	TGTGCCAGCAGCCGGGACAGGACTTCCTACGAGCAGTACTTC
NA	TRBD1	TRBV27	TRBJ1-5	CARENGTDSNQPQHF	TGTGCCAGGGAAAATGGGACAGATAGCAATCAGCCCCAGCATTTT
NA	TRBD1	TRBV5-1	TRBJ1-1	CASSLGQGAYTEAFF	TGCGCCAGCAGCTTGGGTCAGGGGGCCTACACTGAAGCTTTCTTT
NA	NA	TRBV7-2	TRBJ1-2	CASSLIIRRGFYGYTF	TGTGCCAGCAGCTTAATTATCAGGAGGGGCTTCTATGGCTACACCTTC